This paragraph covers one T cell receptor (beta chain) sequence. No antigen is known for it. This CDR3 is built from 15 residues. CDR1 is SGHNT and CDR2 is YENEEA in the germline V gene. Losses at the gene ends were 8 bases for V and 1 base for J; bases not matched to a gene: 11. This sample is part of a study of monozygotic twins with cystic fibrosis. The wider study: Approximately 2.8 micrograms of fragmented DNA underwent about 15 PCR cycles for library preparation. Study-wide points: Monozygotic CF twin pairs shared significantly more nucleotide-identical clonotypes than unrelated CF individuals did. The repertoire was suggested to be naive-dominated, clonality median about 0.0094. In this small cohort, shared CDR3 numbers showed no association with age, concordance or disease severity.

The data were produced by immunoSEQ multiplex PCR, yet TCRdb's version contains in-frame clones alone and is incomplete. Seen here are over 20,000 clones, 91% observed once, and the top ten hold roughly 0.3%. Sequencing was carried out using blood. This sequence originates from a girl aged 2 to 10 with cystic fibrosis. V is TRBV11-3 and J is TRBJ2-7; 7 bases are a match to TRBD1. The CDR3 loop reads CASRQTGTASYEQYF. CDR3 bases: TGTGCCAGCCGTCAAACCGGGACAGCTTCCTACGAGCAGTACTTC.